The sample holds a few counts of the clone carrying this TCR beta chain. Its antigen is still unknown. The authors incorporated unique molecular identifiers into the TCR beta cDNA libraries. Input populations of roughly 0.95 to 10 million T cells gave rise to approximately 500,000 cDNA molecules. Via MiXCR, TCRdb re-called the PCR reads, giving one row per CDR3 protein. The sample has 350,000 to 500,000 distinct CDR3 sequences; roughly 38% are singletons. V lost 7 bases, J lost 3 bases, and 13 bases lay in between. This CDR3 spans 13 amino acids. The sample belongs to a study of post-analysis software for immune sequencing data. In the study overall: Patients with relapsing-remitting, secondary progressive and progressive-relapsing multiple sclerosis courses were all represented.

Study outcomes and limitations: There were roughly five TRBV segments more frequent in patients than controls, and TRBV5-6, TRBV5-1 and TRBV20-1 were among them. With F measure, samples from one preparation batch clustered together strongly. Diversity measured as normalized Chao1 was significantly lower in multiple sclerosis patients than in controls.

The receptor was derived from a girl between 2 and 10 years old with multiple sclerosis. This rearrangement joins TRBV12-3 or TRBV12-4 to TRBJ2-7; D may be TRBD1 or TRBD2 (5 bases each). The source material was blood. The CDR3 DNA sequence: TGTGCCAGCACGAGGGGCTTATTCTACGAGCAGTACTTC. This translates into CASTRGLFYEQYF.